This TCR beta chain was observed in a study of regulatory T cells in long-lasting Graves disease. According to the study, TCR beta libraries were built with iRepertoire HTBI primers and CDR3-region Arm-PCR. TCRdb re-called the multiplex PCR reads with MiXCR, one entry per CDR3 protein. The repertoire holds hundreds of thousands of distinct CDR3 sequences, with roughly a sixth as singletons. Germline CDR1 KGHSH, CDR2 LQKENI. This CDR3 has 12 amino acids. The V end lost 8 bases, the J end lost 5 bases, and 12 bases lay between the germline ends. This clonotype was seen at least ten times. The sample's time point: newly diagnosed GD, antithyroid drugs for less than 3 months. PBMC-extracted RNA yielded the TCR library. Another study also made use of these data, one on T cells in Graves' hyperthyroidism and ophthalmopathy.

The TCR sequence derives from a man aged 18 to 30 with Graves disease. The source material was peripheral blood mononuclear cells (PBMCs), sampled at new diagnosis, from a patient treated with antithyroid drugs. The rearrangement links TRBV18 to TRBJ2-5; D is unclear. The CDR3: CASSPLTETQYF. CDR3 nucleotide sequence: TGTGCCAGCAGCCCCTTAACGGAGACCCAGTACTTC.